The entry below describes one T cell receptor beta chain. The target antigen is unknown. Some second doses came at about 4 weeks and others at about 12 weeks; these were pooled. This sample was included in a study of T cell responses to AZD1222 COVID-19 vaccine. TCRdb keeps only in-frame clones here, not all; method: immunoSEQ multiplex PCR. Here the sample spans 130,000 or so clones, around 90% being singletons. Study observations and caveats: The study identified only five to seven AZD1222 recipients as seropositive at baseline. Unmutated regions of variants are reportedly targeted by nearly half of spike-specific TCRs. Spike regions recognized by vaccine-associated CD4 TCRs spanned the protein, led by 160-218 and 743-854.

CDR1 is LGHDT and CDR2 is YNNKEL in the germline V gene (reference sequence). The CDR3 sequence is 17 residues long. The V end lost 8 bases, the J end lost 4 bases, and 24 bases lay between the germline ends. Sequences were derived from peripheral blood, sampled 28 days after the second AZD1222 dose. This receptor was identified in an adult who received the AZD1222 COVID-19 vaccine. The chain employs TRBV3-1 (or the pseudogene TRBV3-2) and TRBJ2-1; D not resolved. CDR3 residues: CASEAEGDAIGYNEQFF. Here the CDR3 DNA reads TGTGCCAGCGAGGCGGAAGGAGACGCAATAGGTTACAATGAGCAGTTCTTC.